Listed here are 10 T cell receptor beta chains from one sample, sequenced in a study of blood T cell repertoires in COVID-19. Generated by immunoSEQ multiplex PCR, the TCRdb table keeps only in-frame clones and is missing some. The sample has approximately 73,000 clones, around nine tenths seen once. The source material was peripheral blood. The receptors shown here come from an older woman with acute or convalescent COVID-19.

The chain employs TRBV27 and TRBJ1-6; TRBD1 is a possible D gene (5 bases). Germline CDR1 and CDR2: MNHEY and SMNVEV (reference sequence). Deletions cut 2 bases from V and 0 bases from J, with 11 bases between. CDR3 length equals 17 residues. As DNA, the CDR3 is TGTGCCAGCAGTTTAAGTAGGGGTGCCTCCTATAATTCACCCCTCCACTTT. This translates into CASSLSRGASYNSPLHF.

CDR3 protein: CASSPGTGSSSYNSPLHF. The CDR3 region has the DNA TGTGCCAGCAGTCCCGGGACAGGGTCCAGCTCCTATAATTCACCCCTCCACTTT. J is TRBJ1-6 and V is TRBV6-6, with 9 bases identical to TRBD1. In germline, CDR1 is MNHNY, CDR2 SVGAGI (reference sequence). V trimming: 5 bases; J trimming: 0 bases; junction bases outside the gene matches: 8. The CDR3 is 18 residues long.

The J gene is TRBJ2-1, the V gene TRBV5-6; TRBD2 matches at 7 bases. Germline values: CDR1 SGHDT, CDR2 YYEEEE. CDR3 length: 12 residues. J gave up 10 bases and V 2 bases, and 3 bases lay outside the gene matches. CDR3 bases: TGTGCCAGCAGCTTCGGGGACTACGAGCAGTTCTTC. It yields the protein CASSFGDYEQFF.

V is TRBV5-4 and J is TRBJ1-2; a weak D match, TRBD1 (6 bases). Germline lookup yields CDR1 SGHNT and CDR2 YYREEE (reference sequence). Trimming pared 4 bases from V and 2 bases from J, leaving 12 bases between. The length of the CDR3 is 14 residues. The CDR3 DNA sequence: TGTGCCAGCAGCCCTGGGGGCGGGAACTATGGCTACACCTTC. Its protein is CASSPGGGNYGYTF. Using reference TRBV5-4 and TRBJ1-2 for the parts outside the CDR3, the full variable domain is ETGVTQSPTHLIKTRGQQVTLRCSSQSGHNTVSWYQQALGQGPQFIFQYYREEENGRGNFPPRFSGLQFPNYSSELNVNALELDDSALYLCASSPGGGNYGYTFGSGTRLTVV.

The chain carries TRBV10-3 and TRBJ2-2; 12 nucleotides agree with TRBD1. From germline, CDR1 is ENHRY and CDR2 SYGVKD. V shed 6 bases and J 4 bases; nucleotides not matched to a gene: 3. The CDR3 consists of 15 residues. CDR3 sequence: CAISSGQGATGELFF. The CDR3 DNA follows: TGTGCCATCAGCTCGGGACAGGGGGCCACCGGGGAGCTGTTTTTT.

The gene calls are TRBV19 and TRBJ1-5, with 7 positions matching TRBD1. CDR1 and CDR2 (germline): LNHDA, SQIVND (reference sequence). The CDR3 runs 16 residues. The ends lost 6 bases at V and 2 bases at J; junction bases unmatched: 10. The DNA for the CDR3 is TGTGCCAGTAGGCATACCCGGGACAGCCGCAATCAGCCCCAGCATTTT. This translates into CASRHTRDSRNQPQHF.

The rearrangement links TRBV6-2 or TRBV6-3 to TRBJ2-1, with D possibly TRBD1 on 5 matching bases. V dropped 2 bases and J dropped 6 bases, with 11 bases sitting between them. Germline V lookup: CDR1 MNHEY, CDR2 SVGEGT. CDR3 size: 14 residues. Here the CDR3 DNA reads TGTGCCAGCAGTTACAGGGCAGGGTCCAATGAGCAGTTCTTC. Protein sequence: CASSYRAGSNEQFF.

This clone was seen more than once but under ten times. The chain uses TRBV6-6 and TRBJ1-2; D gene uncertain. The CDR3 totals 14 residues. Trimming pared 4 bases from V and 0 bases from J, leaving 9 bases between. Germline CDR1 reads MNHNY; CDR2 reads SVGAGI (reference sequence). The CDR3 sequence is CASSLQRANYGYTF. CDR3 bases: TGTGCCAGCAGTTTGCAGAGGGCTAACTATGGCTACACCTTC.

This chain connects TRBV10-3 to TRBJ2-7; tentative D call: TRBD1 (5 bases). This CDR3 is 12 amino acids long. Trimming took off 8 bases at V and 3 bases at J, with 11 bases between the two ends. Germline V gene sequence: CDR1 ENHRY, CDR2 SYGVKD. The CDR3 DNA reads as TGTGCCATCTCGACAGTCGTCTACGAGCAGTACTTC. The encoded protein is CAISTVVYEQYF.

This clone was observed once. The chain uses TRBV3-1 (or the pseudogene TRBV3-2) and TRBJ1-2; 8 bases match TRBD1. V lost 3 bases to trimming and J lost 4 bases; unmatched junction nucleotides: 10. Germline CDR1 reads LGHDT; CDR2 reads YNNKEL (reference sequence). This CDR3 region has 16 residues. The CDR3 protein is CASSHTGTGHGYGYTF. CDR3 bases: TGTGCCAGCAGCCATACCGGGACAGGTCACGGCTATGGCTACACCTTC.